A single sample is the source of the 29 T cell receptor beta chains below, sequenced in a study of beta chain features in type 1 diabetes. The study's findings and limits: Moderate yet significant TCRB CDR3 shortening was seen in Type 1 diabetes patients in all four CD4+ subsets.

Reverse transcribing all isolated RNA meant expressed TCRB transcripts were sequenced. Assay used: immunoSEQ multiplex PCR; TCRdb lists only in-frame clones, some missing. The profile shows 500,000 to 850,000 clones, over 11% of them singletons. Which antigens these TCRs recognize remains unknown. The sequenced material came from naive CD4+ T cells from blood. The source of these receptors is a man in his late teens or twenties with type 1 diabetes.

V usage is TRBV2 and J usage is TRBJ1-2; 9 bases are a match to TRBD1. The trim removed 5 bases at V and 0 bases at J, leaving 7 bases unmatched. The CDR3 extends over 16 amino acids. CDR1 SNHLY and CDR2 FYNNEI come from the germline V gene. DNA for the CDR3: TGTGCCAGCAGTCGGAGACAGGGGGAAGCTAACTATGGCTACACCTTC. Encoded protein: CASSRRQGEANYGYTF.

The chain is built from TRBV4-3 and TRBJ1-2; 7 bases are a match to TRBD1. The V and J ends lost 3 bases and 2 bases, in that order; junction bases with no gene match: 3. The CDR3 contains 14 residues. Germline V lookup: CDR1 LGHNA, CDR2 YSLEER. Here the CDR3 reads CASSHLTGNYGYTF. In DNA, the CDR3 is TGCGCCAGCAGCCACCTGACAGGGAACTATGGCTACACCTTC.

This clone was picked up a small number of times. This chain joins TRBV29-1 and TRBJ1-1; D unresolved. V gave up 4 bases and J gave up 2 bases, with 8 bases separating them. From germline, CDR1 is SQVTM and CDR2 ANQGSEA. The CDR3 runs to 12 residues. CDR3 nucleotides: TGCAGCGTTGGCAGGTCTAACACTGAAGCTTTCTTT. Encoded protein: CSVGRSNTEAFF.

The gene calls are TRBV14 and TRBJ2-2; the D is unclear. V was shortened by 1 base and J by 5 bases, with 11 bases between the two germline ends. The length of the CDR3 is 15 residues. Germline CDR1 is SGHDN and CDR2 is FVKESK. CDR3 sequence (DNA): TGTGCCAGCAGCCAAGCGTTCAGAGGTACCGGGGAGCTGTTTTTT. The encoded protein is CASSQAFRGTGELFF. Full variable domain (rest looked up from reference TRBV14 and TRBJ2-2): EAGVTQFPSHSVIEKGQTVTLRCDPISGHDNLYWYRRVMGKEIKFLLHFVKESKQDESGMPNNRFLAERTGGTYSTLKVQPAELEDSGVYFCASSQAFRGTGELFFGEGSRLTVL.

The gene calls are TRBV29-1 and TRBJ1-1; D unclear. Germline assignment: CDR1 SQVTM and CDR2 ANQGSEA. The CDR3 has 11 amino acids. Trimming pared 6 bases from V and 11 bases from J, leaving 16 bases between. The CDR3 nucleotides read TGCAGCGTCCACACAGTCTTAGTTGCTTTCTTT. Protein product: CSVHTVLVAFF.

The rearrangement uses TRBV7-9 and TRBJ2-7; possibly TRBD2 for D (6 bases). Germline CDR1 SEHNR, CDR2 FQNEAQ (reference sequence). The CDR3 consists of 13 residues. CDR3 bases: TGTGCTACGGGACTCCCTCGGGCGGGCGAGCAGTACTTC. Its translation: CATGLPRAGEQYF.

This clone was counted between two and nine times. The rearrangement joins TRBV18 to TRBJ2-5; D remains ambiguous. Germline V gene lookup returns CDR1 KGHSH and CDR2 LQKENI. The CDR3 loop spans 14 amino acids. Trimming removed 1 base at V and 5 bases at J, with 11 bases between. The CDR3 DNA reads as TGTGCCAGCTCACCACAGGGCGGTGAGGAGACCCAGTACTTC. Translating gives CASSPQGGEETQYF.

A few counts support this clone. The chain carries TRBV6-6 and TRBJ2-3, with 8 bases aligning to TRBD1. This CDR3 has 14 residues. Germline-derived CDR1 and CDR2 are MNHNY and SVGAGI (reference sequence). V trimming: 5 bases; J trimming: 5 bases; junction bases outside the gene matches: 6. CDR3 sequence: CASSIRQGRDTQYF. In DNA, the CDR3 is TGTGCCAGCAGTATACGACAGGGGAGAGATACGCAGTATTTT.

To note about this clone: Distinct nucleotide sequences in the sample also encode this CDR3. This sequence joins TRBV30 and TRBJ1-5; D unresolved. The CDR3 is 13 amino acids. Germline V gene lookup returns CDR1 GTSNPN and CDR2 SVGIG (reference sequence). V lost 1 base, J lost 7 bases, and 11 bases lay in between. The CDR3 protein is CAWSAGKGQPQHF. DNA of the CDR3: TGTGCCTGGAGTGCGGGGAAAGGGCAGCCCCAGCATTTT. The full variable domain, its missing parts supplied by reference TRBV30 and TRBJ1-5, is SQTIHQWPATLVQPVGSPLSLECTVEGTSNPNLYWYRQAAGRGLQLLFYSVGIGQISSEVPQNLSASRPQDRQFILSSKKLLLSDSGFYLCAWSAGKGQPQHFGDGTRLSIL.

This clone turned up a few times. The chain carries TRBV5-1 and TRBJ2-1; 11 nucleotides match TRBD2. Germline CDR1 is SGHRS and CDR2 is YFSETQ. The CDR3 runs 18 residues. J lost 7 bases, V lost 1 base, and 13 bases had no gene match. In DNA form, the CDR3 reads TGCGCCAGCAGCTTGAAGCTGGTTTCCGGGACTAGCGGTAATGAGCAGTTCTTC. This encodes CASSLKLVSGTSGNEQFF.

The J gene is TRBJ1-6, the V gene TRBV30, with unresolved D. The CDR3 totals 12 residues. The germline V gene encodes CDR1 GTSNPN and CDR2 SVGIG (reference sequence). Trimming took 2 bases from V and 7 from J, leaving 6 bases between them. CDR3 sequence reads: CAWSKSNSPLHF. The CDR3 region has the DNA TGTGCCTGGAGTAAAAGCAATTCACCCCTCCACTTT. Supplemented by reference TRBV30 and TRBJ1-6, the full variable domain reads SQTIHQWPATLVQPVGSPLSLECTVEGTSNPNLYWYRQAAGRGLQLLFYSVGIGQISSEVPQNLSASRPQDRQFILSSKKLLLSDSGFYLCAWSKSNSPLHFGNGTRLTVT.

Only a few counts were recorded for this clone. DNA of the CDR3: TGTGCCAGCAGCTTAGCGGGATCCTACAATGAGCAGTTCTTC. Its protein product is CASSLAGSYNEQFF. The genes are TRBV11-3 and TRBJ2-1, with a tentative D call TRBD2 (5 bases). CDR1 and CDR2 from the germline V gene are SGHNT and YENEEA. V dropped 1 base and J dropped 1 base, with 5 bases sitting between them. The CDR3 consists of 14 residues. Full variable domain (missing parts from reference TRBV11-3 and TRBJ2-1): EAGVVQSPRYKIIEKKQPVAFWCNPISGHNTLYWYLQNLGQGPELLIRYENEEAVDDSQLPKDRFSAERLKGVDSTLKIQPAELGDSAVYLCASSLAGSYNEQFFGPGTRLTVL.

The gene calls are TRBV11-2 and TRBJ2-2; 7 bases fit TRBD2. This CDR3 spans 15 amino acids. V lost 6 bases, J lost 0 bases, and 4 bases stayed unmatched. The germline CDR1 and CDR2 sequences are SGHAT and FQNNGV. The CDR3 reads CASRRLAANTGELFF. CDR3 coding DNA: TGTGCCAGCAGACGACTAGCAGCGAACACCGGGGAGCTGTTTTTT.

In its sample, this clone was seen a few times. The chain links TRBV27 to TRBJ1-2; D uncertain. Germline CDR1 MNHEY, CDR2 SMNVEV (reference sequence). V was trimmed by 3 bases and J by 2 bases, leaving 7 bases between them. The CDR3 totals 13 residues. The CDR3 nucleotides are TGTGCCAGCAGTTTTACGGGAAACTATGGCTACACCTTC. This gives the protein CASSFTGNYGYTF.

There are a few counts of this clone. The chain couples TRBV2 to TRBJ2-5; D remains ambiguous. The length of the CDR3 is 14 residues. CDR1 and CDR2 (germline): SNHLY, FYNNEI. The V and J ends lost 6 bases and 5 bases respectively, with 16 bases between them. In DNA form, the CDR3 reads TGTGCCAGCAGGCTCCGTCTCCCTGGGGAGACCCAGTACTTC. This gives the protein CASRLRLPGETQYF.

The chain joins TRBV18 to TRBJ2-7; a weak D match, TRBD2 (6 bases). The germline V gene encodes CDR1 KGHSH and CDR2 LQKENI. Trimming took 1 base from V and 0 from J, leaving 13 bases between them. There are 16 residues in the CDR3. The CDR3 protein is CASSPRGASASYEQYF. CDR3 nucleotide sequence: TGTGCCAGCTCACCACGCGGAGCTAGCGCCTCCTACGAGCAGTACTTC.

V and J are TRBV7-9 and TRBJ2-3; 11 bases line up with TRBD1. The CDR3 is 15 amino acids. CDR1 is SEHNR, CDR2 FQNEAQ, per germline (reference sequence). The V segment lost 5 bases and the J segment 4 bases; nucleotides outside the gene matches: 5. The CDR3 is CASSRGQGGADTQYF. Written as DNA, the CDR3 is TGTGCCAGCAGCCGGGGACAGGGGGGTGCAGATACGCAGTATTTT.

Here the CDR3 reads CASSLQAPQETQYF. The CDR3 nucleotides read TGTGCCAGCAGCTTACAGGCACCCCAAGAGACCCAGTACTTC. The rearrangement links TRBV7-3 to TRBJ2-5; the D is unclear. Trimming cost V 2 bases and J 1 base, with 8 bases left between them. Germline V CDR1 and CDR2: SGHTA, FQGTGA. This CDR3 comprises 14 residues.

This clone was seen only a few times. J is TRBJ2-7 and V is TRBV10-3; D may be TRBD2 (6 bases). V gave up 0 bases and J gave up 3 bases, with 15 bases separating them. Germline CDR1 ENHRY, CDR2 SYGVKD. The CDR3 is 16 amino acids. The CDR3 region is CAISESSGGAGYEQYF. DNA of the CDR3: TGTGCCATCAGTGAGTCCAGTGGAGGGGCCGGCTACGAGCAGTACTTC.

This clone was picked up a small number of times. This chain joins TRBV27 and TRBJ1-1, with a possible D match to TRBD1 (5 bases). With 7 bases removed from V and 3 bases from J, the gap between germline ends came to 9 bases. Per the germline V gene, CDR1 is MNHEY and CDR2 is SMNVEV (reference sequence). The CDR3 is 12 amino acids. Written as DNA, the CDR3 is TGTGCCAGCATGGTAGGGGACACTGAAGCTTTCTTT. Encoded protein: CASMVGDTEAFF.

This sequence joins TRBV2 and TRBJ1-6, with D hard to call. The length of the CDR3 is 15 residues. Trimming removed 2 bases from V and 10 bases from J, with 15 bases in between. In germline, CDR1 is SNHLY, CDR2 FYNNEI. CDR3 DNA: TGTGCCAGCAGTGAACTTGGGCCGATCGGGTCACCCCTCCACTTT. It codes for CASSELGPIGSPLHF.

The chain joins TRBV30 to TRBJ1-2; TRBD1 might be the D (6 bases). The CDR3 covers 14 residues. Germline CDR1 and CDR2: GTSNPN and SVGIG (reference sequence). V was pared by 3 bases and J by 10 bases, with 21 bases between. The CDR3 reads CAWSSRIRTVVYTF. CDR3 bases: TGTGCCTGGAGCTCGAGAATCCGGACAGTTGTCTACACCTTC. Full variable domain (rest looked up from reference TRBV30 and TRBJ1-2): SQTIHQWPATLVQPVGSPLSLECTVEGTSNPNLYWYRQAAGRGLQLLFYSVGIGQISSEVPQNLSASRPQDRQFILSSKKLLLSDSGFYLCAWSSRIRTVVYTFGSGTRLTVV.

This clone was picked up a small number of times. The CDR3 spells CAWSLAGSGNTIYF. For the CDR3, the DNA is TGTGCCTGGAGTTTGGCAGGCTCTGGAAACACCATATATTTT. The V call is TRBV30, the J call TRBJ1-3; D call uncertain. Germline values: CDR1 GTSNPN, CDR2 SVGIG (reference sequence). The CDR3 consists of 14 residues. V gave up 2 bases and J gave up 0 bases, with 8 bases separating them.

The chain combines TRBV25-1 with TRBJ1-6, with a weak D call TRBD1 (6 bases). The ends were cut back, 10 bases at V and 10 bases at J, with 17 bases in the middle. The CDR3 is made up of 13 amino acids. From germline, CDR1 is MGHDK and CDR2 SYGVNS. CDR3: CATQGGGGSPLHF. The CDR3 bases are TGTGCCACCCAAGGAGGGGGGGGATCACCCCTCCACTTT.

This clone came up a few times. The rearrangement uses TRBV30 and TRBJ2-3; D is uncertain. The CDR3 loop spans 11 amino acids. Trimming pared 7 bases from V and 3 bases from J, leaving 8 bases between. Germline V gene data show CDR1 as GTSNPN and CDR2 as SVGIG (reference sequence). The CDR3 region is CASSTTDTQYF. The CDR3 DNA reads as TGTGCCTCCTCAACAACAGATACGCAGTATTTT.

This clone turned up a few times. V gene TRBV25-1 combines with J gene TRBJ2-7; 7 bases are shared with TRBD1. CDR3 length: 14 residues. Germline loops: CDR1 MGHDK, CDR2 SYGVNS. J gave up 6 bases and V 7 bases, and 12 bases lay outside the gene matches. In DNA, the CDR3 is TGTGCCAGCACGAAGGAAGGGGGCAGAGGCGAGCAGTACTTC. Translation gives CASTKEGGRGEQYF.

This clone appeared a few times. The rearrangement links TRBV9 to TRBJ2-1; no reliable D call. V lost 0 bases, J lost 6 bases, and 7 bases lay in between. This CDR3 contains 13 residues. Looked up from germline, CDR1 is SGDLS and CDR2 is YYNGEE. Here the CDR3 reads CASSVGPSNEQFF. As DNA, the CDR3 is TGTGCCAGCAGCGTAGGGCCGAGCAATGAGCAGTTCTTC.

The V call is TRBV28, the J call TRBJ1-2; TRBD1 might be the D (5 bases). V lost 6 bases and J lost 4, with 15 bases in between. Per germline, CDR1 MDHEN and CDR2 SYDVKM. The CDR3 has 14 amino acids. The CDR3 loop is CASSPADSFYGYTF. The CDR3 DNA follows: TGTGCCAGCAGCCCCGCCGACAGTTTCTATGGCTACACCTTC.

This clone was observed a few times. The chain recombines TRBV23-1 with TRBJ2-7; D is undetermined. TRBV23-1 is given ORF status, its function remaining uncertain. The V gene lost 6 bases and the J gene lost 2 bases, with 11 bases spanning the gap. This CDR3 has 13 amino acids. CDR3 DNA: TGCGCCAGCAGCTCAGATACCGCCTACGAGCAGTACTTC. It translates to CASSSDTAYEQYF.